The clone carrying this T cell receptor beta chain was seen a few times. What it recognizes is unknown. Treatment specified: roughly 10-day PBMC culture with coronavirus spike peptide pools or control peptides (ViraFEST assay). The data originate from a study of vaccination and CD4 T cells after COVID-19. Oncomine TCR Beta short-read sequencing was applied to DNA from cultured CD4+ T cells. TCRdb re-called the PCR reads through MiXCR, storing one row per CDR3 protein. The repertoire includes approximately 15,000 distinct CDR3 sequences, 30% to 50% of them detected once, and roughly 10% sits in the top ten. This CDR3 is built from 12 residues. V was clipped by 4 bases and J by 8 bases; unmatched bases: 4. From germline, CDR1 is MNHNS and CDR2 SASEGT.

The chain has TRBV6-1 and TRBJ1-2; 7 bases map to TRBD1. This TCR came from a human donor who had recovered from COVID-19. Sequencing was carried out using CD4+ T cells from blood, cultured in vitro. The CDR3 protein is CASSVDRDGYTF. In DNA form, the CDR3 reads TGTGCCAGCAGTGTCGACAGGGACGGCTACACCTTC.